This TCR beta chain was identified in a study of human versus mouse CDR3 diversity and MHC coevolution (dated by TCRdb to the late 2010s). About the study as a whole: The immunoSEQ assay was reported to detect one in 200,000 T cells and to minimize amplification bias from multiplex PCR. Human naive CD4 T cell repertoires were used as a reference for TCR selection on multiple MHC II alleles and were compared with human-TCR-locus transgenic mice carrying single MHC II. Three healthy volunteer blood donors made up the human cohort, with one aged 30 to 39, one aged 40 to 50 and one aged 60 to 70 at collection. Valid reads per sample ranged from 0.6 x 10^7 to 1.6 x 10^7 across mouse and human samples.

The CDR3 contains 17 residues, cysteine and phenylalanine counted. This entry keeps only the CDR3 DNA: 51 bases, framed from base 1. From a lookup of the germline V gene, CDR1 and CDR2 are MDHEN and SYDVKM. V is pruned by 7 bases and J by 0 bases, leaving 11 bases of the junction without a gene match. The QIAGEN blood and tissue kit was used to extract genomic DNA from the sorted cells, and that DNA was then quantified on a NanoDrop 1000. Deep sequencing and quantification of TCR alpha and beta chains were performed on the immunoSEQ platform by multiplex PCR of genomic DNA. The source study handled its data this way. IMGT gene and region definitions were used to annotate TCR sequences. Out-of-frame rearrangements were taken as a proxy for the preselection repertoire and were compared with in-frame clonotypes. The iCHAO1 estimator provided with the immunoSEQ platform was used to estimate repertoire size. A Gini index, which is based on the Lorenz curve, was applied to in-frame amino acid clonotypes to measure clonal inequality. Shared clonotypes were counted with the intersect function of the R package tcR, and similarity was scored with the Jaccard index. V, J and V-J usage frequencies went into a principal component analysis run with the R prcomp function, with no normalization applied. TCRdb re-hosts the immuneACCESS table, in-frame sequences only. Its copies lack some clones; in the studies checked, an unresolved V gene accounts for under half of them, and the cause for the rest is not known. V and J calls plus clone size are reproduced from that table; the DNA served to infer D and trimming. The sample table holds just under 60,000 clones, of which roughly 94% were seen once. The ten most abundant clones make up 18% of the sample.

The study at large found these results: On average, more CDR3 deletions and insertions were observed in humans than in mice, indicating greater exonuclease and TdT activity. Because human T cells were selected on roughly 6 MHC II alleles, repertoire diversity was not considered directly comparable between humans and mice. The largest TCR beta repertoire, around 1.5 million clonotypes, was estimated by iCHAO1 for humans, a finding likely attributable to selection by multiple MHC II molecules. Most of the three human donors showed the lowest clonal inequality scores among all compared groups.

Fluorescence-activated cell sorting was used to pull naive CD4 T cells, meaning cells that were CD45RO-negative and CD62L-positive, out of the PBMCs. Roughly 50 ml of fresh peripheral blood was drawn per donor, and PBMCs were isolated by Ficoll density centrifugation. Sorting was performed on a FACSAria III instrument, with purity above 85% for all samples. Note on this clone: Its antigen is unknown. Base qualities are not recorded, but no much larger clone differs from it by a single base.

Sequenced sample: naive CD4+ T cells from blood. The cell subset or site label of this sample denotes: CD45RO-negative CD62L-positive naive CD4 T cells. The rearranged segments are TRBV28 and TRBJ2-1; TRBD2 matches 8 bases in the middle. This receptor was identified in a person between 55 and 69 years old in good health. CDR3 reads: CASNSLSGKGSYNEQFF. At the DNA level, the sequence is TGTGCCAGCAACTCCCTTAGCGGGAAGGGCTCCTACAATGAGCAGTTCTTC.